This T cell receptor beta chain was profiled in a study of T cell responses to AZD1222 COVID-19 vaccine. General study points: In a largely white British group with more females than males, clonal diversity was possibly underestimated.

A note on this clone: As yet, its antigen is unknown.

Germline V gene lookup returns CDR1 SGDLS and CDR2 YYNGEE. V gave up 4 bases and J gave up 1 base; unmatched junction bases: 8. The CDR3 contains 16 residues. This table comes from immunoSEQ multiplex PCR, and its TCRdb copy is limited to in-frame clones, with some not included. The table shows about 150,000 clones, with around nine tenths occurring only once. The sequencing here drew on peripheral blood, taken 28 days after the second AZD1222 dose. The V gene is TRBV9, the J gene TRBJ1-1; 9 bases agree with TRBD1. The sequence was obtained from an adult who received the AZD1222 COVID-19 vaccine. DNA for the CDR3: TGTGCCAGCAGCAACAGCCGGGACAGGGAGAACACTGAAGCTTTCTTT. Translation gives CASSNSRDRENTEAFF.